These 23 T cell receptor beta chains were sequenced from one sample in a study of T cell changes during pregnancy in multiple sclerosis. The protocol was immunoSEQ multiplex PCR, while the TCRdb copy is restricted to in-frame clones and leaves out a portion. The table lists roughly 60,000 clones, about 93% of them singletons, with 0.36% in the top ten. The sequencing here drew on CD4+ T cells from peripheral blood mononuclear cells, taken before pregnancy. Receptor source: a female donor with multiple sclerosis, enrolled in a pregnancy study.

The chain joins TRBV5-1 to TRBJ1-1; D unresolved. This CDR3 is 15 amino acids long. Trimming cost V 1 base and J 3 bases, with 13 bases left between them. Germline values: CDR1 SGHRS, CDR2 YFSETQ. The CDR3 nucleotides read TGCGCCAGCAGCTTGATGAGGCCCGGGGACACTGAAGCTTTCTTT. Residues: CASSLMRPGDTEAFF.

The chain's CDR3 is CASSPPIRETQYF. The CDR3 region has the DNA TGTGCCAGCTCACCTCCAATCCGGGAGACCCAGTACTTC. This chain uses TRBV18 with TRBJ2-5; D uncertain. The CDR3 sequence is 13 residues long. V lost 3 bases and J 5 bases, leaving 10 bases between the germline ends. Germline CDR1 is KGHSH and CDR2 is LQKENI.

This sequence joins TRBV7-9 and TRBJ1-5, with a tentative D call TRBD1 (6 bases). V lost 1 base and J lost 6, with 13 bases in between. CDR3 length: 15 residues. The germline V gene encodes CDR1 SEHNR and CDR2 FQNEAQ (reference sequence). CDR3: CASSLVPGDGQPQHF. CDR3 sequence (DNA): TGTGCCAGCAGCTTAGTCCCAGGGGATGGTCAGCCCCAGCATTTT.

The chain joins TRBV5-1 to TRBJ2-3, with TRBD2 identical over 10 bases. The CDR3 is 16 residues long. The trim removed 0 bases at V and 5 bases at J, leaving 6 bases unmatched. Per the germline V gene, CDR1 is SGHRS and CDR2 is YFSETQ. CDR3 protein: CASSLARASGRDTQYF. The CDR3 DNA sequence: TGCGCCAGCAGCTTGGCCCGGGCTAGCGGGAGAGATACGCAGTATTTT.

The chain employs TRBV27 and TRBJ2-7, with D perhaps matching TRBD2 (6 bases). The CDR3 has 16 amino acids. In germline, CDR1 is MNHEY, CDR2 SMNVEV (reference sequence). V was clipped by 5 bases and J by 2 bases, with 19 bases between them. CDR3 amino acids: CASSPTLRGSPYEQYF. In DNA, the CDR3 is TGTGCCAGCAGTCCCACCCTTCGGGGGAGCCCCTACGAGCAGTACTTC.

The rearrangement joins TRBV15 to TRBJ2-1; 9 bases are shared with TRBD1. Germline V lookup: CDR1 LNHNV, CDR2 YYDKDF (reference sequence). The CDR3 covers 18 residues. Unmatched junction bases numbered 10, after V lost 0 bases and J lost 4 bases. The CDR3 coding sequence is TGTGCCACCAGCAGAGATTCCCCCACAGGGGGCCGGTACAATGAGCAGTTCTTC. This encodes CATSRDSPTGGRYNEQFF. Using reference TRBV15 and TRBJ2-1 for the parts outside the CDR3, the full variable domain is DAMVIQNPRYQVTQFGKPVTLSCSQTLNHNVMYWYQQKSSQAPKLLFHYYDKDFNNEADTPDNFQSRRPNTSFCFLDIRSPGLGDTAMYLCATSRDSPTGGRYNEQFFGPGTRLTVL.

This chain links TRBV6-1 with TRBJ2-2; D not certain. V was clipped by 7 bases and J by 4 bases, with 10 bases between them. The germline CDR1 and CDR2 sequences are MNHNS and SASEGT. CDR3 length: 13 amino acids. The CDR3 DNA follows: TGTGCCAGCACGTGGCGGTTCACCGGGGAGCTGTTTTTT. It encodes CASTWRFTGELFF.

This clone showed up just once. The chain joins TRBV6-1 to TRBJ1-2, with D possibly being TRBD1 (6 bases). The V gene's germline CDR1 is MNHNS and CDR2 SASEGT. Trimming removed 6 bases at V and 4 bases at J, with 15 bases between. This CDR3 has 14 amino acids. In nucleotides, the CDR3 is TGTGCCAGCAGCCAGGGGTGGTCCGGCTATGGCTACACCTTC. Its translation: CASSQGWSGYGYTF.

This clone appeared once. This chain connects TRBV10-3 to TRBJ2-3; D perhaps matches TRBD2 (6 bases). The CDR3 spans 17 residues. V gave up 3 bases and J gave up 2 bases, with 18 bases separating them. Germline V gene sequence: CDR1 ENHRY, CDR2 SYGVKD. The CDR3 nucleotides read TGTGCCATCAGTGAATTCAGCGGGCTTACCTTCACAGATACGCAGTATTTT. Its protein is CAISEFSGLTFTDTQYF.

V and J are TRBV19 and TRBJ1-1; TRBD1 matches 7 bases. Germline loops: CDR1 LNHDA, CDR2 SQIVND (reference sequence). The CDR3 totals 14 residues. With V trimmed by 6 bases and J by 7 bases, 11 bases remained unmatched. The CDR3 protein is CASRTTRQGYEAFF. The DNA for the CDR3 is TGTGCCAGTAGAACCACCCGACAGGGCTATGAAGCTTTCTTT.

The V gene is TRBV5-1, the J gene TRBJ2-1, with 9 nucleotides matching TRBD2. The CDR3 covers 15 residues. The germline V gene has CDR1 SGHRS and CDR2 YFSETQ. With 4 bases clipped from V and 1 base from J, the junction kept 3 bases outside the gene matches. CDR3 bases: TGCGCCAGCAGCCAGACTAGCGGATCCTACAATGAGCAGTTCTTC. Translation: CASSQTSGSYNEQFF. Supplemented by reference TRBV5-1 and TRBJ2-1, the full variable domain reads KAGVTQTPRYLIKTRGQQVTLSCSPISGHRSVSWYQQTPGQGLQFLFEYFSETQRNKGNFPGRFSGRQFSNSRSEMNVSTLELGDSALYLCASSQTSGSYNEQFFGPGTRLTVL.

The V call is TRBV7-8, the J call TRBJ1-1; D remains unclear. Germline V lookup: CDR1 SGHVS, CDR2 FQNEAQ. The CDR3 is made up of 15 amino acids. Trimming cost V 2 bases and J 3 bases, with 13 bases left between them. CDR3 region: CASSLRRVSDTEAFF. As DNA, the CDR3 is TGTGCCAGCAGCTTACGGAGGGTTTCGGACACTGAAGCTTTCTTT.

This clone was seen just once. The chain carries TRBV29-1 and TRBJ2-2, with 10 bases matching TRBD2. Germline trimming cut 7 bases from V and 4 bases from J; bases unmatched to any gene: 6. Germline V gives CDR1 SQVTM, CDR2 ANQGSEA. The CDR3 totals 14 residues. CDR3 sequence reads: CSAEIAGGTGELFF. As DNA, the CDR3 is TGCAGCGCGGAAATAGCGGGAGGCACCGGGGAGCTGTTTTTT.

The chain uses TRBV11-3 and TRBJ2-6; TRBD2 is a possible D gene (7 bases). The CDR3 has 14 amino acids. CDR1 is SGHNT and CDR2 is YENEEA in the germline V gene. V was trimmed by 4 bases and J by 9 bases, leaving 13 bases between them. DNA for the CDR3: TGTGCCAGCAGCTGGGAGGGGGGCCTCAACGTCCTGACTTTC. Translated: CASSWEGGLNVLTF. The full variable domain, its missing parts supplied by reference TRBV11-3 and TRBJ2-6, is EAGVVQSPRYKIIEKKQPVAFWCNPISGHNTLYWYLQNLGQGPELLIRYENEEAVDDSQLPKDRFSAERLKGVDSTLKIQPAELGDSAVYLCASSWEGGLNVLTFGAGSRLTVL.

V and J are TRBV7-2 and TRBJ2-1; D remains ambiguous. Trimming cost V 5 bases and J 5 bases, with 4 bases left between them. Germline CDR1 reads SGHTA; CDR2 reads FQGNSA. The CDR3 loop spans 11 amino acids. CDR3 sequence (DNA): TGTGCCAGCAGCCGTAACAATGAGCAGTTCTTC. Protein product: CASSRNNEQFF.

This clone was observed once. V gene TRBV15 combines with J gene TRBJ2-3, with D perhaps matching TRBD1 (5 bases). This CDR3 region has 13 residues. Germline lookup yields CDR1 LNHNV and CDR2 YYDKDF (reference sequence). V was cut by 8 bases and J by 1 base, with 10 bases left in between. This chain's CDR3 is CATQSRGTDTQYF. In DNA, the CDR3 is TGTGCCACCCAGAGCAGGGGCACAGATACGCAGTATTTT.

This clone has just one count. This CDR3 is CAGSGDNQPQHF. DNA of the CDR3: TGTGCCGGCTCCGGGGACAATCAGCCCCAGCATTTT. The chain uses TRBV28 and TRBJ1-5; D is unresolved. Per the germline V gene, CDR1 is MDHEN and CDR2 is SYDVKM. Trimming left V 11 bases short and J 3 bases short, with 11 bases between. The CDR3 consists of 12 residues.

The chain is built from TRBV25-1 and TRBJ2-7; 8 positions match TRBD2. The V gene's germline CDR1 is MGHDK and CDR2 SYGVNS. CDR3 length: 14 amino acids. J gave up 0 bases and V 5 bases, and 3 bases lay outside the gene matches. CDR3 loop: CASSYTSGSYEQYF. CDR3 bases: TGTGCCAGCAGTTACACTAGCGGCTCCTACGAGCAGTACTTC.

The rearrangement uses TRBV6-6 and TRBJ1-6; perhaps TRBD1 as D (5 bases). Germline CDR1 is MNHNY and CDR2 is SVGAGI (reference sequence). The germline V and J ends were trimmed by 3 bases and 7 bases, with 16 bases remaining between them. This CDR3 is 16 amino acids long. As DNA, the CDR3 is TGTGCCAGCAGTTATCATCGAGGCGCAGGGAATTCACCCCTCCACTTT. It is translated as CASSYHRGAGNSPLHF.

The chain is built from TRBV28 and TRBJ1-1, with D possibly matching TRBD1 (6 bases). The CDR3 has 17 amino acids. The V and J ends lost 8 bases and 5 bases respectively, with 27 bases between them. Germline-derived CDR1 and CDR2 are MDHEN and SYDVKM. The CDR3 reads CASPPRGGRWSKTEAFF. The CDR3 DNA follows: TGTGCCAGCCCTCCCCGGGGGGGGCGCTGGTCGAAGACTGAAGCTTTCTTT.

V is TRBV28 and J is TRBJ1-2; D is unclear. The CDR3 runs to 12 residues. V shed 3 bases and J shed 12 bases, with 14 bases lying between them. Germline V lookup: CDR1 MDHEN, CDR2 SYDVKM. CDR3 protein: CASSFSVMGHTF. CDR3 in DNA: TGTGCCAGCAGTTTCTCAGTTATGGGCCACACCTTC.

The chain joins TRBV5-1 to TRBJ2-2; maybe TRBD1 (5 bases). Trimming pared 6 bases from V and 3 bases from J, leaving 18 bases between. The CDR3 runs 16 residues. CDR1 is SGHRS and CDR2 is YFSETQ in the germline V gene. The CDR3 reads CASNQQAEGYTGELFF. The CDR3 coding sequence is TGCGCCAGCAACCAACAGGCAGAAGGTTACACCGGGGAGCTGTTTTTT.

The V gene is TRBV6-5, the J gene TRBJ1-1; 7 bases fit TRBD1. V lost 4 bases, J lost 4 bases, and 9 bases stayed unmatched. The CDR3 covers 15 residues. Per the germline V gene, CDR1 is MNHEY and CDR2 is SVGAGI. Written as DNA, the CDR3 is TGTGCCAGCAGTTCAGGGACAGCCTTTTTCACTGAAGCTTTCTTT. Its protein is CASSSGTAFFTEAFF.